Detailed here is one T cell receptor beta chain. This clonotype was detected ten times or more. No cognate antigen has been identified for it. No much larger clone exists at a distance of one base, and base qualities are not known. This specimen comes from a study of tumor-infiltrating lymphocytes in primary liver carcinoma (dated 2017 in TCRdb). Background on the whole study: Of the five patients (three men and two women, aged 30 to 69 years), four had hepatocellular carcinoma and one had combined HCC and intrahepatic cholangiocarcinoma. For each liver tumor, the study sampled five regions along with adjacent normal tissue and blood, and applied TCRbeta repertoire sequencing, expression microarrays and whole-exome sequencing. Each sample produced about 3.65 to 8 million productive TCRbeta reads, and read depth showed no significant difference between tissue types. Technical replicate repertoires showed high reproducibility, with mean shared-clone rates around 0.91 and correlation coefficients above 0.95. Tumors of the five patients were stage T1-T3 N0M0 with maximum diameters of roughly 4.2 to 11 cm. A total of about 35 specimens from 5 patients went through TCRbeta repertoire sequencing, namely 25 tumor regions, 5 adjacent noncancerous liver tissues and 5 peripheral blood samples. The 20 to 30 tumor region samples were profiled with Agilent mRNA microarrays so that TCRbeta repertoire diversity could be related to the local molecular phenotype.

The CDR3 starts with the cysteine, ends with the phenylalanine, and has 13 residues. Of all the DNA, just the CDR3 is kept, 39 bases in frame from base 1. V is clipped by 8 bases and J by 2 bases, and the sequence between their germline boundaries is 10 bases long. Starting from about 500 ng total RNA, TCRbeta-specific cDNA was produced by reverse transcription with a constant-region primer and ProtoScript II reverse transcriptase. Three nested multiplex PCR rounds, following a slightly modified ARM-PCR procedure, were used to build the TCRbeta libraries. The first two PCR rounds used multiplex TRBV1-TRBV30 forward primers with a Cbeta reverse primer, each for about 10 cycles. Sample barcodes and Illumina adapters were attached in a final 25-cycle PCR using Deep VentR polymerase. Before sequencing, amplicons of 200-500 bp were purified from gel using a QIAquick gel extraction kit. TCRbeta amplicons were sequenced on an Illumina HiSeq 2500 with 250-bp paired-end reads. On the study's bioinformatics: Reads were quality-trimmed with Trimmomatic v0.33, and paired reads were merged with FLASH v1.2.11 to recover full CDR3 sequences. MiGEC v1.2.1b assigned V, D and J germline segments to the rearranged TCRbeta sequences. VDJtools v1.0.0 computed clonotype statistics and Shannon-Wiener diversity indices. To reduce sampling bias, subsequent analyses other than the diversity analysis used only the 250 most abundant clonotypes in each sample. TCRdb reran the public reads through fastp at Q25 and MiXCR, keeping productive beta chains. Each CDR3 protein gets just one entry, which takes the most common genes and DNA from the rows behind it. TCRdb assigned the V and J calls; the authors' analysis was not used. Present in this sample are 100,000 to 150,000 distinct CDR3 sequences, less than 80% of which were seen just once. The ten largest clonotypes hold around 9.7% of the sample.

Without any cell sorting, total RNA and DNA were co-extracted from about 20-30 mg of bulk tissue using the AllPrep DNA/RNA mini kit. Between November 2015 and early 2016, roughly five patients in China with histopathologically diagnosed primary liver carcinoma had surgical resection. At the time of sampling, the patients had chronic HBV infection and had not received any treatment. Each tumor was sampled at five spatially separated regions: the tumor centre plus the superior, inferior, left-lateral and right-lateral poles. Histology showed that every tumor sample contained more than 75% viable tumor cells. Fresh tumor and adjacent tissue pieces were bisected, with one half stored in RNAlater at -80 degrees C and the other half sent for histology. The investigation overall reported the following: Only four or five patients were included in the study, and the authors note that the findings should be validated in a larger study. Pairs of tumor regions showed greater repertoire overlap (mean around 35%) than tumor-adjacent pairs (roughly 17%) or tumor-blood pairs (roughly 15%), which is consistent with antigen-driven expansion. Comparison of CD4+ and CD8+ T cell repertoires was precluded by the use of bulk unsorted samples. Only the TCR beta chain was sequenced, so true repertoire diversity is likely underestimated because unpaired alpha chains were not captured. A significantly larger repertoire fraction was made up by the top 250 clones in tumors than in blood (p = 0.039). Only about 8-24% of top clones were present in all five regions of a tumor, suggesting spatial heterogeneity of tumor-infiltrating T cells.

Recombination joined TRBV12-3 or TRBV12-4 with TRBJ2-1, with the D assignment possibly TRBD1 or TRBD2, given 6 matching bases for each. This receptor was obtained from an older woman with primary liver carcinoma and hepatitis B virus infection. Sequencing was carried out using liver tumor tissue from sampling region 1. This specimen's cell subset or site label, per the study, means: tumor region T1, superior pole. The CDR3 reads as follows: CASGRGAYNEQFF. At the DNA level, the sequence is TGTGCCAGCGGAAGGGGGGCCTACAATGAGCAGTTCTTC.